Following are 32 T cell receptor beta chains from one sample sequenced in a study of shared clonotypes between healthy human individuals. Profiled with immunoSEQ multiplex PCR; TCRdb holds only in-frame clones, not every one. The sample holds roughly 570,000 clones; roughly 98% are singletons and the top ten take approximately 0.33%. The naive CD8 fraction comprised CD45RO-negative cells positively selected for CCR7 and excluded terminally differentiated effector memory CD45RA+ cells. Sequencing input: naive CD8+ T cells sorted from blood. The receptors shown here come from a man aged 30-40 years in good health.

This chain's CDR3 is CASSQRQGVATDTQYF. The DNA for the CDR3 is TGTGCCAGCAGTCAACGACAGGGAGTAGCGACAGATACGCAGTATTTT. The chain has TRBV27 and TRBJ2-3; 7 bases fit TRBD1. Germline loops: CDR1 MNHEY, CDR2 SMNVEV (reference sequence). This CDR3 comprises 16 residues. After removal of 5 bases from V and 3 bases from J, the junction contained 11 bases not matched to a gene.

The chain combines TRBV13 with TRBJ2-7; no clear D. Germline CDR1 and CDR2: PRHDT and FYEKMQ (reference sequence). V was shortened by 0 bases and J by 1 base, with 13 bases between the two germline ends. The CDR3 has 16 residues. CDR3 amino acids: CASSLGASLRSYEQYF. The CDR3 coding sequence is TGTGCCAGCAGCTTAGGGGCGTCGCTTCGGTCCTACGAGCAGTACTTC.

The chain recombines TRBV4-3 with TRBJ2-1; perhaps TRBD2 as D (5 bases). The CDR3 length is 16 residues. Trimming took off 1 base at V and 3 bases at J, with 13 bases between the two ends. Germline CDR1 LGHNA, CDR2 YSLEER. CDR3 bases: TGCGCCAGCAGCCAAGTCCTCGGGGAAATCTACAATGAGCAGTTCTTC. As protein: CASSQVLGEIYNEQFF.

This CDR3 is CASSPGRRYEQYF. CDR3 DNA sequence: TGCGCCAGCAGCCCCGGCAGGAGATACGAGCAGTACTTC. The chain uses TRBV4-3 and TRBJ2-7, with D uncertain. CDR1 and CDR2 from the germline V gene are LGHNA and YSLEER. The CDR3 covers 13 residues. Deletions cut 4 bases from V and 4 bases from J, with 11 bases between.

This chain uses TRBV27 with TRBJ2-1, with TRBD2 identical over 8 bases. Germline trimming cut 3 bases from V and 3 bases from J; bases unmatched to any gene: 7. This CDR3 region has 16 residues. Germline V gene sequence: CDR1 MNHEY, CDR2 SMNVEV (reference sequence). The CDR3 DNA is TGTGCCAGCAGTTTTAAAGCGGGAGATAGCTACAATGAGCAGTTCTTC. The encoded protein is CASSFKAGDSYNEQFF.

V is TRBV9 and J is TRBJ2-1, with D tentatively TRBD2 (5 bases). CDR1 and CDR2 (germline): SGDLS, YYNGEE. Trimming cost V 4 bases and J 6 bases, with 14 bases left between them. The CDR3 spans 14 residues. The CDR3 bases are TGTGCCAGCAGCCCCGACGGGAAGGTCAATGAGCAGTTCTTC. This encodes CASSPDGKVNEQFF.

The V gene is TRBV11-2, the J gene TRBJ2-7, with a weak D call TRBD1 (5 bases). The CDR3 contains 13 residues. The V gene's germline CDR1 is SGHAT and CDR2 FQNNGV. V was shortened by 1 base and J by 6 bases, with 10 bases between the two germline ends. CDR3 protein: CASSLGTSSEQYF. The CDR3 nucleotides are TGTGCCAGCAGCTTAGGGACAAGCTCCGAGCAGTACTTC. The full variable domain, in which reference TRBV11-2 and TRBJ2-7 provide the parts outside the CDR3, is EAGVAQSPRYKIIEKRQSVAFWCNPISGHATLYWYQQILGQGPKLLIQFQNNGVVDDSQLPKDRFSAERLKGVDSTLKIQPAKLEDSAVYLCASSLGTSSEQYFGPGTRLTVT.

The V gene is TRBV11-2, the J gene TRBJ2-7; 9 nucleotides line up with TRBD2. The CDR3 covers 16 residues. Germline V gene lookup returns CDR1 SGHAT and CDR2 FQNNGV. V gave up 5 bases and J gave up 5 bases; unmatched junction bases: 13. The chain's CDR3 is CASSPDASGIFHEQYF. The CDR3 DNA reads as TGTGCCAGCAGCCCGGATGCTAGCGGGATTTTCCACGAGCAGTACTTC.

The chain links TRBV29-1 to TRBJ2-7, with TRBD1 matching over 7 bases. After removal of 7 bases from V and 2 bases from J, the junction contained 5 bases not matched to a gene. Germline loops: CDR1 SQVTM, CDR2 ANQGSEA. The CDR3 extends over 12 amino acids. The CDR3 region is CSATGTPYEQYF. Here the CDR3 DNA reads TGCAGCGCGACAGGGACCCCCTACGAGCAGTACTTC.

The rearrangement joins TRBV29-1 to TRBJ1-2, with 7 positions matching TRBD1. The J segment lost 3 bases and the V segment lost 7 bases, leaving 8 bases of the junction unmatched. The CDR3 is 13 residues long. Germline CDR1 reads SQVTM; CDR2 reads ANQGSEA. The CDR3 DNA sequence: TGCAGCGCCTGGCCCGGGACAGACTATGGCTACACCTTC. It specifies CSAWPGTDYGYTF.

This chain connects TRBV10-3 to TRBJ2-7; D is possibly TRBD2 (6 bases). Trimming took 2 bases from V and 4 from J, leaving 9 bases between them. CDR3 size: 13 residues. Germline CDR1 reads ENHRY; CDR2 reads SYGVKD. CDR3 sequence: CAISEGLKYEQYF. CDR3 nucleotide sequence: TGTGCCATCAGTGAGGGACTAAAATACGAGCAGTACTTC.

This clone was picked up one time. The genes are TRBV7-9 and TRBJ2-7, with TRBD2 matching over 11 bases. The germline V gene encodes CDR1 SEHNR and CDR2 FQNEAQ (reference sequence). This CDR3 is 14 amino acids long. Trimming removed 6 bases from V and 3 bases from J; junction bases left unmatched: 4. The CDR3 sequence: CASSQGLADYEQYF. CDR3 bases: TGTGCCAGCAGTCAGGGACTAGCGGACTACGAGCAGTACTTC.

The chain has TRBV19 and TRBJ2-1; 7 bases line up with TRBD2. CDR3 length: 14 amino acids. Germline-derived CDR1 and CDR2 are LNHDA and SQIVND (reference sequence). J lost 9 bases, V lost 5 bases, and 10 bases had no gene match. CDR3 in amino acids: CASSSGDYIFEQFF. DNA of the CDR3: TGTGCCAGTAGTTCCGGGGACTATATTTTTGAGCAGTTCTTC.

Of note for this clone: In the same sample, other DNA sequences code for this CDR3. This chain uses TRBV9 with TRBJ1-5; D unresolved. The CDR3 spans 14 residues. Trimming shortened V by 3 bases and J by 0 bases, and 7 bases separated the two germline ends. Germline CDR1 reads SGDLS; CDR2 reads YYNGEE. This chain's CDR3 is CASSAGNSNQPQHF. CDR3 bases: TGTGCCAGCAGCGCCGGAAATAGCAATCAGCCCCAGCATTTT.

The chain carries TRBV11-2 and TRBJ2-7; D is unresolved. This CDR3 comprises 14 residues. Germline V gives CDR1 SGHAT, CDR2 FQNNGV. With 1 base removed from V and 0 bases from J, the gap between germline ends came to 7 bases. CDR3 residues: CASSLAGRSYEQYF. The CDR3 DNA is TGTGCCAGCAGCTTAGCCGGCCGCTCCTACGAGCAGTACTTC.

The gene calls are TRBV6-6 and TRBJ2-7; D gene uncertain. The CDR3 runs 14 residues. V was cut by 5 bases and J by 4 bases, with 15 bases left in between. Germline values: CDR1 MNHNY, CDR2 SVGAGI (reference sequence). The CDR3 sequence is CASSVSLDGYEQYF. Written as DNA, the CDR3 is TGTGCCAGCAGTGTCAGCCTGGATGGATACGAGCAGTACTTC.

This clone came up once. This sequence joins TRBV5-1 and TRBJ2-6; 8 bases line up with TRBD1. Germline lookup yields CDR1 SGHRS and CDR2 YFSETQ. V gave up 0 bases and J gave up 2 bases; unmatched junction bases: 4. CDR3 length: 17 residues. CDR3 nucleotides: TGCGCCAGCAGCTTGGCATTCAGGGGGCCTGGGGCCAACGTCCTGACTTTC. It specifies CASSLAFRGPGANVLTF. The full variable domain, its missing parts supplied by reference TRBV5-1 and TRBJ2-6, is KAGVTQTPRYLIKTRGQQVTLSCSPISGHRSVSWYQQTPGQGLQFLFEYFSETQRNKGNFPGRFSGRQFSNSRSEMNVSTLELGDSALYLCASSLAFRGPGANVLTFGAGSRLTVL.

The chain joins TRBV15 to TRBJ2-1; the D call may be TRBD1 or TRBD2 (6 bases each). Deletions cut 3 bases from V and 8 bases from J, with 8 bases between. The CDR3 loop spans 12 amino acids. Per the germline V gene, CDR1 is LNHNV and CDR2 is YYDKDF (reference sequence). The CDR3 protein is CATSSRGDEQFF. For the CDR3, the DNA is TGTGCCACCAGCAGTAGGGGGGATGAGCAGTTCTTC.

The chain is built from TRBV30 and TRBJ1-1, with TRBD1 as a possible D gene (6 bases). This CDR3 is built from 14 residues. The V end was cut by 0 bases, the J end by 5 bases, with 13 bases between. The germline V gene encodes CDR1 GTSNPN and CDR2 SVGIG (reference sequence). CDR3 amino acids: CAWSVGQGSTEAFF. The CDR3 nucleotides are TGTGCCTGGAGTGTAGGTCAGGGGAGTACTGAAGCTTTCTTT.

The CDR3 here is CASSLGTIQETQYF. The CDR3 nucleotides are TGTGCCAGCAGCTTAGGGACAATTCAAGAGACCCAGTACTTC. The chain employs TRBV7-9 and TRBJ2-5; weak D call: TRBD1 (5 bases). CDR1 is SEHNR, CDR2 FQNEAQ, per germline (reference sequence). CDR3 length: 14 residues. The germline V and J ends were trimmed by 1 base and 2 bases, with 8 bases remaining between them.

The chain employs TRBV9 and TRBJ2-3, with TRBD2 matching 10 bases. Unmatched junction bases numbered 19, after V lost 0 bases and J lost 0 bases. This CDR3 has 22 residues. CDR1 SGDLS and CDR2 YYNGEE come from the germline V gene. CDR3 DNA: TGTGCCAGCAGCGTAGTAGAGGACGGTAGCGGGAGGATCGACTCTAGCACAGATACGCAGTATTTT. Its protein product is CASSVVEDGSGRIDSSTDTQYF.

The chain links TRBV7-9 to TRBJ1-1, with D tentatively TRBD1 (6 bases). V dropped 5 bases and J dropped 2 bases, with 18 bases sitting between them. Germline CDR1 SEHNR, CDR2 FQNEAQ (reference sequence). This CDR3 comprises 16 residues. The DNA of the CDR3 is TGTGCCAGCAGCCCAAGAGGACAGTTACTTAACACTGAAGCTTTCTTT. Translation gives CASSPRGQLLNTEAFF.

V is TRBV6-1 and J is TRBJ2-7; 9 bases are a match to TRBD2. With V trimmed by 4 bases and J by 4 bases, 11 bases remained unmatched. CDR3 length equals 16 residues. Germline V gene data show CDR1 as MNHNS and CDR2 as SASEGT. In nucleotides, the CDR3 is TGTGCCAGCAGTGCCTTAAGTAGCGGGAGTGCGTACGAGCAGTACTTC. It codes for CASSALSSGSAYEQYF.

V gene TRBV5-1 combines with J gene TRBJ2-1; D may be TRBD2 (6 bases). CDR1 and CDR2 from the germline V gene are SGHRS and YFSETQ. CDR3 size: 14 residues. Trimming removed 4 bases from V and 7 bases from J, with 15 bases in between. CDR3 amino acids: CASSNRDSTNEQFF. CDR3 sequence (DNA): TGCGCCAGCAGCAACCGGGACTCTACTAATGAGCAGTTCTTC.

The CDR3 loop is CASSLGKDLYEQYF. DNA for the CDR3: TGTGCCAGCAGCTTAGGCAAGGACCTCTACGAGCAGTACTTC. V is TRBV7-8 and J is TRBJ2-7, with no clear D. Germline V lookup: CDR1 SGHVS, CDR2 FQNEAQ. Trimming cost V 1 base and J 3 bases, with 10 bases left between them. There are 14 residues in the CDR3.

This clone was seen once. DNA for the CDR3: TGTGCCTGGAGTGGGGTCCGCACAGATACGCAGTATTTT. As protein: CAWSGVRTDTQYF. The rearrangement uses TRBV30 and TRBJ2-3; D remains ambiguous. Germline V gives CDR1 GTSNPN, CDR2 SVGIG (reference sequence). This CDR3 region has 13 residues. V lost 1 base and J 1 base, leaving 6 bases between the germline ends.

This sequence joins TRBV7-9 and TRBJ2-1; 7 positions match TRBD2. Looked up from germline, CDR1 is SEHNR and CDR2 is FQNEAQ (reference sequence). The CDR3 loop spans 17 amino acids. V shed 1 base, J shed 3 bases, and the junction held 9 bases outside the gene matches. As DNA, the CDR3 is TGTGCCAGCAGCTTAGGTCGGCTAGCGGAGCACTACAATGAGCAGTTCTTC. Its translation is CASSLGRLAEHYNEQFF.

This clone was seen a single time. V usage is TRBV2 and J usage is TRBJ2-7; TRBD2 matches 13 bases. Germline CDR1 reads SNHLY; CDR2 reads FYNNEI. J gave up 5 bases and V 1 base, and 8 bases lay outside the gene matches. The CDR3 is made up of 17 amino acids. The CDR3 sequence: CASSEEGKGLAGDEQYF. The CDR3 nucleotides are TGTGCCAGCAGTGAAGAGGGAAAAGGACTAGCGGGAGACGAGCAGTACTTC.

V usage is TRBV28 and J usage is TRBJ1-1; D uncertain. The germline gives CDR1 MDHEN, CDR2 SYDVKM. This CDR3 spans 13 amino acids. Trimming cost V 6 bases and J 6 bases, with 14 bases left between them. CDR3 loop: CASRTNYRAEAFF. In DNA form, the CDR3 reads TGTGCCAGCAGAACGAATTACCGAGCTGAAGCTTTCTTT.

The chain combines TRBV29-1 with TRBJ2-7, with TRBD2 identical over 7 bases. The junction had 12 bases not matched to a gene; V was cut back by 4 bases and J by 0 bases. The CDR3 is made up of 16 amino acids. Looked up from germline, CDR1 is SQVTM and CDR2 is ANQGSEA. DNA of the CDR3: TGCAGCGTTGTACCGGGGGAGGGCCGGAGCTCCTACGAGCAGTACTTC. It codes for CSVVPGEGRSSYEQYF.

The V and J genes are TRBV5-6 and TRBJ2-7; TRBD2 matches 9 bases. The CDR3 is made up of 12 amino acids. Germline V gene lookup returns CDR1 SGHDT and CDR2 YYEEEE. The V segment lost 2 bases and the J segment 6 bases; nucleotides outside the gene matches: 0. The CDR3 region is CASSFSGSEQYF. The CDR3 bases are TGTGCCAGCAGCTTTAGCGGGAGCGAGCAGTACTTC.

The gene calls are TRBV9 and TRBJ1-1; tentative D call: TRBD1 (6 bases). The CDR3 sequence is 15 residues long. V lost 0 bases to trimming and J lost 0 bases, with 9 bases between them. Germline V gene data show CDR1 as SGDLS and CDR2 as YYNGEE. Written as DNA, the CDR3 is TGTGCCAGCAGCGTAGACCCAGGGGTGAACACTGAAGCTTTCTTT. This encodes CASSVDPGVNTEAFF.